Each of the 24 T cell receptor beta chains below was sequenced from the same sample in a study of T cell changes during pregnancy in multiple sclerosis. Assay used: immunoSEQ multiplex PCR; TCRdb lists only in-frame clones, some missing. The sample lists 55,000 to 65,000 clones, roughly 93% seen once, with less than 3.5% in the top ten. The sample here was CD8+ T cells from peripheral blood mononuclear cells, taken in the third trimester of pregnancy. Receptor source: a female donor with multiple sclerosis, enrolled in a pregnancy study.

The gene calls are TRBV5-1 and TRBJ2-2; D gene unclear. This CDR3 contains 11 residues. From germline, CDR1 is SGHRS and CDR2 YFSETQ. V was pared by 2 bases and J by 10 bases, with 6 bases between. CDR3 loop: CASSFGAELFF. The CDR3 DNA follows: TGCGCCAGCAGCTTCGGAGCGGAGCTGTTTTTT.

The chain joins TRBV5-6 to TRBJ1-1; maybe TRBD1 (6 bases). Per the germline V gene, CDR1 is SGHDT and CDR2 is YYEEEE. The CDR3 is 19 amino acids. The V gene lost 4 bases and the J gene lost 2 bases, with 27 bases spanning the gap. The CDR3 protein is CASSRVTPGDWFLNTEAFF. The CDR3 DNA reads TGTGCCAGCAGCCGCGTAACCCCAGGGGATTGGTTTTTAAACACTGAAGCTTTCTTT.

J is TRBJ2-7 and V is TRBV19; 8 bases are a match to TRBD2. CDR1 is LNHDA and CDR2 is SQIVND in the germline V gene (reference sequence). The CDR3 spans 15 residues. V shed 9 bases and J 3 bases; nucleotides not matched to a gene: 13. Here the CDR3 reads CASREGYGDYYEQYF. The CDR3 DNA is TGTGCCAGCCGGGAGGGTTACGGCGACTACTACGAGCAGTACTTC.

The chain couples TRBV5-1 to TRBJ2-5; TRBD1 matches at 8 bases. The last part of the DNA fits TRBJ2-7 better; the J call may be wrong. The germline gives CDR1 SGHRS, CDR2 YFSETQ. The CDR3 has 14 amino acids. The CDR3 DNA reads as TGCGCCAGCAGCCCGTGGACAGGGTCCTACGAGCAGTACTTC. Translated, it gives CASSPWTGSYEQYF.

V and J are TRBV5-6 and TRBJ2-2, with D perhaps matching TRBD1 (5 bases). Germline CDR1 SGHDT, CDR2 YYEEEE. The CDR3 extends over 15 amino acids. V was cut by 4 bases and J by 4 bases, with 14 bases left in between. The CDR3 protein is CASSPKTDSTGELFF. In nucleotides, the CDR3 is TGTGCCAGCAGCCCGAAAACAGACAGCACCGGGGAGCTGTTTTTT.

The chain carries TRBV5-1 and TRBJ2-7; no reliable D call. V lost 4 bases and J 5 bases, leaving 13 bases between the germline ends. Germline V gene sequence: CDR1 SGHRS, CDR2 YFSETQ. There are 13 residues in the CDR3. CDR3 nucleotides: TGCGCCAGCAGCCCCCCCGCCTATCACGAGCAGTACTTC. This sequence encodes CASSPPAYHEQYF.

Only one count was recorded for this clone. The V call is TRBV6-1, the J call TRBJ2-1; D unresolved. Germline lookup yields CDR1 MNHNS and CDR2 SASEGT. Trimming took off 7 bases at V and 8 bases at J, with 6 bases between the two ends. The CDR3 covers 10 residues. CDR3: CASTFHEQFF. The CDR3 nucleotides are TGTGCCAGCACTTTCCATGAGCAGTTCTTC.

The chain couples TRBV7-9 to TRBJ2-2, with D unclear. Deletions cut 5 bases from V and 4 bases from J, with 8 bases between. CDR1 and CDR2 from the germline V gene are SEHNR and FQNEAQ (reference sequence). CDR3 length: 13 residues. The CDR3 nucleotides are TGTGCCAGCAGCCCGTCCCTCACCGGGGAGCTGTTTTTT. It is translated as CASSPSLTGELFF.

DNA of the CDR3: TGTGCCAGCAGCCAAGACGAGAGTGAGCAGTACTTC. The encoded protein is CASSQDESEQYF. The chain links TRBV4-2 to TRBJ2-7, with D unclear. The V gene's germline CDR1 is LGHNA and CDR2 YNFKEQ. The CDR3 has 12 residues. V was cut by 0 bases and J by 7 bases, with 7 bases left in between.

J is TRBJ2-7 and V is TRBV6-1; D is unresolved. CDR1 MNHNS and CDR2 SASEGT come from the germline V gene. The CDR3 runs to 14 residues. V gave up 2 bases and J gave up 3 bases, with 11 bases separating them. The CDR3 bases are TGTGCCAGCAGTGAAAATGGCGGATTCTACGAGCAGTACTTC. It encodes CASSENGGFYEQYF.

V and J are TRBV30 and TRBJ2-3, with TRBD1 matching over 8 bases. V was pared by 0 bases and J by 2 bases, with 4 bases of the junction left unmatched. The CDR3 spans 15 residues. Germline V gives CDR1 GTSNPN, CDR2 SVGIG (reference sequence). The CDR3 nucleotides are TGTGCCTGGAGTGTTCAGGGGGCCGACACAGATACGCAGTATTTT. It translates to CAWSVQGADTDTQYF. Using reference TRBV30 and TRBJ2-3 for the parts outside the CDR3, the full variable domain is SQTIHQWPATLVQPVGSPLSLECTVEGTSNPNLYWYRQAAGRGLQLLFYSVGIGQISSEVPQNLSASRPQDRQFILSSKKLLLSDSGFYLCAWSVQGADTDTQYFGPGTRLTVL.

V and J are TRBV30 and TRBJ2-3, with no clear D. Trimming removed 2 bases at V and 4 bases at J, with 10 bases between. The CDR3 loop spans 13 amino acids. Germline CDR1 and CDR2: GTSNPN and SVGIG (reference sequence). The CDR3 loop is CAWSSLPADTQYF. The DNA of the CDR3 is TGTGCCTGGAGTAGTCTCCCAGCAGATACGCAGTATTTT.

This rearrangement joins TRBV2 to TRBJ2-1; the match to TRBD1 covers 7 bases. Germline V lookup: CDR1 SNHLY, CDR2 FYNNEI. There are 15 residues in the CDR3. The V segment lost 8 bases and the J segment 0 bases; nucleotides outside the gene matches: 7. The CDR3 coding sequence is TGTGCCAGCCCGACAGGGACCAGCTCCTACAATGAGCAGTTCTTC. Protein sequence: CASPTGTSSYNEQFF. Drawing the rest from reference TRBV2 and TRBJ2-1, the complete variable domain is EPEVTQTPSHQVTQMGQEVILRCVPISNHLYFYWYRQILGQKVEFLVSFYNNEISEKSEIFDDQFSVERPDGSNFTLKIRSTKLEDSAMYFCASPTGTSSYNEQFFGPGTRLTVL.

This chain connects TRBV30 to TRBJ1-5; D remains ambiguous. The germline gives CDR1 GTSNPN, CDR2 SVGIG (reference sequence). This CDR3 has 13 amino acids. V gave up 5 bases and J gave up 2 bases, with 10 bases separating them. The CDR3 DNA reads TGTGCCTGGGACGTGGGCGGCAATCAGCCCCAGCATTTT. It yields the protein CAWDVGGNQPQHF.

This rearrangement joins TRBV7-2 to TRBJ2-5; TRBD2 agrees at 15 bases. Germline assignment: CDR1 SGHTA and CDR2 FQGNSA. The V gene end was trimmed by 1 base and the J gene end by 7 bases; junction bases not matched to a gene: 10. The CDR3 has 18 residues. The DNA for the CDR3 is TGTGCCAGCAGCTTAGGGAAAACAAGGACTAGCGGGAGGGTGACCCAGTACTTC. It specifies CASSLGKTRTSGRVTQYF.

CDR3 DNA: TGCAGCGTTTCTGACGGGAGGGGGGTCGAGCAGTACTTC. This sequence encodes CSVSDGRGVEQYF. The chain combines TRBV29-1 with TRBJ2-7; 8 bases align to TRBD2. This CDR3 is built from 13 residues. V dropped 5 bases and J dropped 6; count of bases not matched to a gene: 9. CDR1 and CDR2 from the germline V gene are SQVTM and ANQGSEA.

This clone was recorded only once. CDR3 in amino acids: CASSFSGSLETQYF. The CDR3 bases are TGTGCCAGCAGCTTTAGCGGGAGCCTTGAGACCCAGTACTTC. V is TRBV11-2 and J is TRBJ2-5, with 9 nucleotides matching TRBD2. The J segment lost 5 bases and the V segment lost 3 bases, leaving 4 bases of the junction unmatched. The CDR3 runs to 14 residues. Per the germline V gene, CDR1 is SGHAT and CDR2 is FQNNGV.

This clone is categorized as medium-sized. The V gene is TRBV7-9, the J gene TRBJ2-1; 7 bases agree with TRBD2. The CDR3 sequence is 14 residues long. Germline CDR1 reads SEHNR; CDR2 reads FQNEAQ (reference sequence). The V gene end was trimmed by 6 bases and the J gene end by 3 bases; junction bases not matched to a gene: 5. DNA for the CDR3: TGTGCCAGCAGGGGGGAGGGTTTCTACAATGAGCAGTTCTTC. Protein product: CASRGEGFYNEQFF. The full variable domain, in which reference TRBV7-9 and TRBJ2-1 provide the parts outside the CDR3, is DTGVSQNPRHKITKRGQNVTFRCDPISEHNRLYWYRQTLGQGPEFLTYFQNEAQLEKSRLLSDRFSAERPKGSFSTLEIQRTEQGDSAMYLCASRGEGFYNEQFFGPGTRLTVL.

The chain has TRBV28 and TRBJ2-3; 11 bases line up with TRBD2. Trimming took 1 base from V and 4 from J; bases not matched to a gene: 1. The length of the CDR3 is 15 residues. The germline V gene has CDR1 MDHEN and CDR2 SYDVKM. CDR3 loop: CASSLLAGGPDTQYF. Here the CDR3 DNA reads TGTGCCAGCAGTTTATTAGCGGGAGGGCCAGATACGCAGTATTTT. The full variable domain, its missing parts supplied by reference TRBV28 and TRBJ2-3, is DVKVTQSSRYLVKRTGEKVFLECVQDMDHENMFWYRQDPGLGLRLIYFSYDVKMKEKGDIPEGYSVSREKKERFSLILESASTNQTSMYLCASSLLAGGPDTQYFGPGTRLTVL.

This chain uses TRBV5-1 with TRBJ2-1; D is possibly TRBD2 (5 bases). This CDR3 has 16 amino acids. V lost 2 bases and J lost 0, with 12 bases in between. CDR1 is SGHRS and CDR2 is YFSETQ in the germline V gene. CDR3 in amino acids: CASSLDSVSSYNEQFF. CDR3 sequence (DNA): TGCGCCAGCAGCTTAGATAGCGTTAGCTCCTACAATGAGCAGTTCTTC.

The J gene is TRBJ2-1, the V gene TRBV30, with 7 nucleotides matching TRBD2. V was clipped by 4 bases and J by 9 bases; unmatched bases: 6. CDR1 and CDR2 from the germline V gene are GTSNPN and SVGIG (reference sequence). The CDR3 extends over 12 amino acids. The CDR3 spells CAWNMGGSEQFF. The CDR3 nucleotides read TGTGCCTGGAATATGGGGGGGTCTGAGCAGTTCTTC. Using reference TRBV30 and TRBJ2-1 for the parts outside the CDR3, the full variable domain is SQTIHQWPATLVQPVGSPLSLECTVEGTSNPNLYWYRQAAGRGLQLLFYSVGIGQISSEVPQNLSASRPQDRQFILSSKKLLLSDSGFYLCAWNMGGSEQFFGPGTRLTVL.

The chain carries TRBV30 and TRBJ2-7; D unresolved. V shed 0 bases and J shed 3 bases, with 6 bases lying between them. Germline lookup yields CDR1 GTSNPN and CDR2 SVGIG (reference sequence). There are 12 residues in the CDR3. The chain's CDR3 is CAWSVSFYEQYF. CDR3 DNA sequence: TGTGCCTGGAGTGTATCGTTCTACGAGCAGTACTTC.

The V gene is TRBV27, the J gene TRBJ2-1; TRBD2 matches at 13 bases. This CDR3 comprises 15 residues. Germline V lookup: CDR1 MNHEY, CDR2 SMNVEV (reference sequence). V dropped 6 bases and J dropped 8; count of bases not matched to a gene: 7. The CDR3 DNA is TGTGCCAGCAGCCAACTAGCGGGAGGGAGGGATGAGCAGTTCTTC. Protein: CASSQLAGGRDEQFF.

This clone has a handful of counts. The gene calls are TRBV6-6 and TRBJ1-3; the D is unclear. CDR3 length: 14 amino acids. Germline V lookup: CDR1 MNHNY, CDR2 SVGAGI (reference sequence). V shed 2 bases and J shed 4 bases, with 9 bases lying between them. The CDR3 coding sequence is TGTGCCAGCAGTTACGGGCAGGAAGGAAACACCATATATTTT. Translation: CASSYGQEGNTIYF.